This T cell receptor beta chain was recorded in a study of identifying expanded T cells in peripheral blood. Sequencing used immunoSEQ multiplex PCR; TCRdb keeps in-frame clones, though not all of them. The sample yields some 90,000 clones, around 86% seen once. This CDR3 is built from 16 residues. Trimming left V 1 base short and J 1 base short, with 14 bases between. The germline V gene encodes CDR1 SGHDT and CDR2 YYEEEE. Comment on this clone: What it binds is not known.

Study results and caveats: Over approximately two and four weeks, about 15 and 19 clones changed, versus approximately 1.1 between replicates. Across healthy donors, higher total template counts meant significantly greater approximately 2-week count variance.

During the collection period, no donor immune events like infections were recorded. The V and J genes are TRBV5-6 and TRBJ1-1, with a possible D match to TRBD1 (5 bases). The TCR comes from a person aged 18 to 75 in good health. Input material: blood. CDR3: CASSLWRGLKNTEAFF. In DNA form, the CDR3 reads TGTGCCAGCAGCTTGTGGCGGGGGTTAAAGAACACTGAAGCTTTCTTT.